One and the same sample provided the 23 T cell receptor beta chains below, sequenced in a study of siplizumab effects on memory and regulatory T cells. Assay: immunoSEQ multiplex PCR; the TCRdb copy retains only in-frame clones and omits some. The sample shows tens of thousands of clones, less than 95% of them seen only once. Sequencing was done on a sample of CD8+ T cells sorted from blood. The receptor set was obtained from a human donor in good health.

The rearrangement uses TRBV6-1 and TRBJ2-7, with D unclear. Trimming left V 3 bases short and J 1 base short, with 10 bases between. This CDR3 comprises 14 residues. CDR1 and CDR2 (germline): MNHNS, SASEGT. CDR3 sequence (DNA): TGTGCCAGCAGTGAGTCGAGTGTATCCTACGAGCAGTACTTC. Protein sequence: CASSESSVSYEQYF.

This clone has a handful of counts. This chain links TRBV7-9 with TRBJ2-3; D not certain. In germline, CDR1 is SEHNR, CDR2 FQNEAQ (reference sequence). This CDR3 is 12 amino acids long. The V end lost 4 bases, the J end lost 8 bases, and 10 bases lay between the germline ends. CDR3 sequence (DNA): TGTGCCAGCAGCTCCCTGGGCCCTACGCAGTATTTT. Encoded protein: CASSSLGPTQYF.

This clone was observed a handful of times. The chain combines TRBV4-2 with TRBJ1-1, with D unresolved. CDR3 length: 13 amino acids. V lost 3 bases, J lost 3 bases, and 8 bases lay in between. Germline loops: CDR1 LGHNA, CDR2 YNFKEQ. This CDR3 reads CASSHLGDTEAFF. CDR3 DNA sequence: TGTGCCAGCAGCCACCTCGGGGACACTGAAGCTTTCTTT.

Only one count was recorded for this clone. The V call is TRBV2, the J call TRBJ2-1, with D tentatively TRBD1 (6 bases). Germline CDR1 and CDR2: SNHLY and FYNNEI. Deletions cut 3 bases from V and 9 bases from J, with 15 bases between. The CDR3 runs to 14 residues. The CDR3 region has the DNA TGTGCCAGCAGTGATATACCTGAAGGGGGTGAGCAGTTCTTC. Translated, it gives CASSDIPEGGEQFF.

This sequence joins TRBV6-5 and TRBJ2-7; D is ambiguous. From germline, CDR1 is MNHEY and CDR2 SVGAGI. There are 13 residues in the CDR3. Trimming took off 2 bases at V and 1 base at J, with 6 bases between the two ends. CDR3: CASSYGFSYEQYF. CDR3 coding DNA: TGTGCCAGCAGTTACGGGTTTTCCTACGAGCAGTACTTC.

This chain joins TRBV7-9 and TRBJ2-3; 9 nucleotides agree with TRBD1. V lost 4 bases to trimming and J lost 5 bases; unmatched junction nucleotides: 10. CDR3 length: 16 residues. The germline V gene has CDR1 SEHNR and CDR2 FQNEAQ (reference sequence). The CDR3 region is CASSSRDRDAGDTQYF. For the CDR3, the DNA is TGTGCCAGCAGCTCCCGGGACAGGGATGCGGGAGATACGCAGTATTTT.

This CDR3 reads CASSRQLRADTQYF. The DNA of the CDR3 is TGCGCCAGCAGTAGACAGCTTAGGGCAGATACGCAGTATTTT. The chain recombines TRBV23-1 with TRBJ2-3; a weak D match, TRBD1 (5 bases). TRBV23-1 carries the ORF label, with uncertain function. The CDR3 length is 14 residues. V was cut by 5 bases and J by 4 bases, with 13 bases left in between.

This chain uses TRBV9 with TRBJ1-2; 7 bases line up with TRBD1. CDR3 size: 14 residues. The junction had 6 bases not matched to a gene; V was cut back by 3 bases and J by 4 bases. Germline CDR1 reads SGDLS; CDR2 reads YYNGEE. Written as DNA, the CDR3 is TGTGCCAGCAGCGCCGACAGGGCGGGCTATGGCTACACCTTC. It specifies CASSADRAGYGYTF. The entire variable domain, with the rest obtained from reference TRBV9 and TRBJ1-2, is as follows: DSGVTQTPKHLITATGQRVTLRCSPRSGDLSVYWYQQSLDQGLQFLIQYYNGEERAKGNILERFSAQQFPDLHSELNLSSLELGDSALYFCASSADRAGYGYTFGSGTRLTVV.

V gene TRBV19 combines with J gene TRBJ2-1; 7 nucleotides line up with TRBD2. In germline, CDR1 is LNHDA, CDR2 SQIVND (reference sequence). V lost 4 bases, J lost 6 bases, and 12 bases stayed unmatched. The CDR3 extends over 16 amino acids. The CDR3 is CASSRVLVAGINEQFF. CDR3 in DNA: TGTGCCAGTAGTAGGGTTTTGGTAGCGGGTATCAATGAGCAGTTCTTC.

The V call is TRBV4-1, the J call TRBJ2-7; 9 bases agree with TRBD2. CDR1 and CDR2 (germline): MGHRA, YSYEKL. V lost 1 base and J lost 7; bases outside the gene matches: 8. The CDR3 covers 15 residues. CDR3: CASSQARGGAWEQYF. Written as DNA, the CDR3 is TGCGCCAGCAGCCAAGCGCGCGGGGGGGCTTGGGAGCAGTACTTC.

This rearrangement joins TRBV5-1 to TRBJ2-3; 9 bases match TRBD2. The CDR3 is 16 residues long. In germline, CDR1 is SGHRS, CDR2 YFSETQ. V lost 7 bases to trimming and J lost 2 bases; unmatched junction nucleotides: 11. This CDR3 is CASVGASGVFTDTQYF. As DNA, the CDR3 is TGCGCCAGCGTTGGTGCTAGCGGGGTATTCACAGATACGCAGTATTTT.

This chain links TRBV2 with TRBJ1-2, with D perhaps TRBD1 (5 bases). Germline V gene data show CDR1 as SNHLY and CDR2 as FYNNEI. This CDR3 has 15 residues. V was clipped by 0 bases and J by 2 bases, with 10 bases between them. This chain's CDR3 is CASSEALRTNYGYTF. DNA of the CDR3: TGTGCCAGCAGTGAAGCGCTTCGGACAAACTATGGCTACACCTTC. The whole variable domain, filled in from reference TRBV2 and TRBJ1-2, reads EPEVTQTPSHQVTQMGQEVILRCVPISNHLYFYWYRQILGQKVEFLVSFYNNEISEKSEIFDDQFSVERPDGSNFTLKIRSTKLEDSAMYFCASSEALRTNYGYTFGSGTRLTVV.

The CDR3 loop is CSVGAGGNEQYF. In nucleotides, the CDR3 is TGCAGCGTTGGGGCAGGGGGCAACGAGCAGTACTTC. The V and J genes are TRBV29-1 and TRBJ2-7, with TRBD1 identical over 8 bases. The CDR3 runs 12 residues. Germline V gene lookup returns CDR1 SQVTM and CDR2 ANQGSEA. Germline trimming cut 4 bases from V and 5 bases from J; bases unmatched to any gene: 4.

CDR3 protein: CAAPSEVPGANVLTF. In DNA, the CDR3 is TGTGCCGCCCCTTCCGAGGTCCCTGGGGCCAACGTCCTGACTTTC. This chain connects TRBV2 to TRBJ2-6; no clear D. The CDR3 loop spans 15 amino acids. The V gene's germline CDR1 is SNHLY and CDR2 FYNNEI. V lost 11 bases, J lost 2 bases, and 16 bases lay in between.

The CDR3 sequence: CASSEGGLNTEAFF. CDR3 sequence (DNA): TGTGCCAGCAGTGAAGGCGGATTGAACACTGAAGCTTTCTTT. This chain links TRBV2 with TRBJ1-1; D remains ambiguous. Per the germline V gene, CDR1 is SNHLY and CDR2 is FYNNEI. The CDR3 extends over 14 amino acids. Trimming left V 1 base short and J 0 bases short, with 6 bases between.

In DNA form, the CDR3 reads TGCGCCAGCAGCTTGGTAAGCTTTACCCCCTACGAGCAGTACTTC. Translated: CASSLVSFTPYEQYF. The chain carries TRBV5-1 and TRBJ2-7, with no clear D. Germline V gene sequence: CDR1 SGHRS, CDR2 YFSETQ. CDR3 size: 15 residues. Trimming pared 0 bases from V and 2 bases from J, leaving 12 bases between. Filled out from reference TRBV5-1 and TRBJ2-7, the complete variable domain reads KAGVTQTPRYLIKTRGQQVTLSCSPISGHRSVSWYQQTPGQGLQFLFEYFSETQRNKGNFPGRFSGRQFSNSRSEMNVSTLELGDSALYLCASSLVSFTPYEQYFGPGTRLTVT.

This chain joins TRBV2 and TRBJ2-1; the D gene is possibly TRBD2 (6 bases). This CDR3 has 15 amino acids. In germline, CDR1 is SNHLY, CDR2 FYNNEI. Trimming removed 6 bases from V and 0 bases from J, with 12 bases in between. CDR3 nucleotides: TGTGCCAGCAGCCTAGTGGGAGGCTCCTACAATGAGCAGTTCTTC. Its protein is CASSLVGGSYNEQFF.

The V call is TRBV27, the J call TRBJ2-2; 8 positions match TRBD1. Germline trimming cut 5 bases from V and 3 bases from J; bases unmatched to any gene: 5. This CDR3 has 15 residues. Germline-derived CDR1 and CDR2 are MNHEY and SMNVEV (reference sequence). The CDR3 is CASSPDREDTGELFF. As DNA, the CDR3 is TGTGCCAGCAGTCCGGACAGGGAGGACACCGGGGAGCTGTTTTTT.

The V gene is TRBV7-2, the J gene TRBJ2-2; the D call may be TRBD1 or TRBD2 (5 bases each). V was shortened by 4 bases and J by 2 bases, with 14 bases between the two germline ends. The CDR3 consists of 16 residues. Germline values: CDR1 SGHTA, CDR2 FQGNSA. DNA for the CDR3: TGTGCCAGCAGCTACCCCCGGGACGGCAACACCGGGGAGCTGTTTTTT. Protein sequence: CASSYPRDGNTGELFF.

The rearrangement joins TRBV5-1 to TRBJ2-7, with 13 bases matching TRBD2. The germline gives CDR1 SGHRS, CDR2 YFSETQ. After removal of 0 bases from V and 4 bases from J, the junction contained 13 bases not matched to a gene. The CDR3 covers 19 residues. The CDR3 DNA is TGCGCCAGCAGCTTGGGGTGGACTAGCGGGAGCACCTACGGGTACGAGCAGTACTTC. Translating gives CASSLGWTSGSTYGYEQYF.

The V call is TRBV7-9, the J call TRBJ2-2, with 7 bases fitting TRBD1. The CDR3 loop spans 17 amino acids. Germline loops: CDR1 SEHNR, CDR2 FQNEAQ (reference sequence). Trimming took 4 bases from V and 1 from J; bases not matched to a gene: 9. CDR3 coding DNA: TGTGCCAGCAGCTACCCCGAAGGACAGGAGAACACCGGGGAGCTGTTTTTT. Its translation is CASSYPEGQENTGELFF.

The CDR3 bases are TGCGCCAGCAGAGACAGGGGGCGGACAGATACGCAGTATTTT. Amino acids: CASRDRGRTDTQYF. The chain has TRBV4-1 and TRBJ2-3; 10 bases are a match to TRBD1. Germline assignment: CDR1 MGHRA and CDR2 YSYEKL. The CDR3 is 14 amino acids. Trimming took 6 bases from V and 3 from J; bases not matched to a gene: 3.

The rearrangement joins TRBV25-1 to TRBJ2-2; D is ambiguous. This CDR3 region has 17 residues. Trimming removed 6 bases at V and 4 bases at J, with 21 bases between. Per germline, CDR1 MGHDK and CDR2 SYGVNS. The CDR3 here is CASRASHVTPSTGELFF. The DNA for the CDR3 is TGTGCCAGCAGGGCCAGCCACGTCACCCCGTCCACCGGGGAGCTGTTTTTT.